This T cell receptor (beta chain) was profiled in a study of blood T cell repertoires in COVID-19. Study overall: Acute-phase and convalescent COVID-19 samples originated in the United States, Italy and Spain. T cells, B-cell-depleted T cells, or PBMCs supplied cDNA or gDNA.

Cohort assignment relied on participant-reported clinical history. The recovered donors of Cohort 3 showed two negative PCRs, clearance, or symptom resolution. The V segment lost 6 bases and the J segment 6 bases; nucleotides outside the gene matches: 25. The CDR3 consists of 20 residues. Germline V lookup: CDR1 MDHEN, CDR2 SYDVKM. Profiling relied on immunoSEQ multiplex PCR, and the TCRdb table lists in-frame clones only, not all of them. This table has 150,000 to 200,000 clones, 70% to 85% appearing once. The chain joins TRBV28 to TRBJ2-3; TRBD2 matches at 9 bases. Input material: PBMCs or T cells enriched from blood (not recorded which). The clonotype was recovered from a woman in her fifties or sixties who had recovered from COVID-19. This CDR3 is CASSTVSTREGPSSRDTQYF. CDR3 in DNA: TGTGCCAGCAGCACGGTATCGACGCGGGAGGGCCCTTCATCAAGGGATACGCAGTATTTT.